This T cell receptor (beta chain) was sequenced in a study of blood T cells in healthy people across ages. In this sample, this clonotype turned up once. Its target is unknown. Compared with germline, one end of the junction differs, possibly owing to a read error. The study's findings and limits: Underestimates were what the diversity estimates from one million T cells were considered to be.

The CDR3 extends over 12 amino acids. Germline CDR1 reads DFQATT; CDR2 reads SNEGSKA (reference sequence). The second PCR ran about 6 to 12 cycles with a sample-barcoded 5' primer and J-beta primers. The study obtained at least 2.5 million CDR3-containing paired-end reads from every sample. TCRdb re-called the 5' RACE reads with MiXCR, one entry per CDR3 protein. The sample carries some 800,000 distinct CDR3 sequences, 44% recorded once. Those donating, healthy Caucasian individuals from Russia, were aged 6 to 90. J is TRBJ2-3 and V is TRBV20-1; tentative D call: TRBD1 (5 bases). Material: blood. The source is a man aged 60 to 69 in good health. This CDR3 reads CSAREGECEQYF. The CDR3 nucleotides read TGCAGTGCTAGAGAAGGGGAATGCGAGCAGTACTTT.